This T cell receptor (beta chain) was profiled in a study of T cell responses to AZD1222 COVID-19 vaccine. Looked up from germline, CDR1 is SGHVS and CDR2 is FQNEAQ. The CDR3 length is 14 residues. Trimming left V 3 bases short and J 3 bases short, with 12 bases between. A single count supports this clone. The target antigen is unknown. Notes on the study in general: Most donors were white British and more were female, and clonal diversity was possibly underestimated. There were repertoire samples only from the period after the peak T cell response. Nearly half of spike-specific TCRs reportedly target unmutated variant regions. Just a handful of AZD1222 recipients were seropositive at baseline.

The method was immunoSEQ multiplex PCR; TCRdb's version includes in-frame clones alone and lacks a portion of them. The table includes more than 95,000 clones, around 89% detected once. The sequencing here drew on peripheral blood, taken on day 0 of MenACWY control vaccination. The sequence was collected from an adult in good health. The rearrangement uses TRBV7-8 and TRBJ2-7, with D perhaps matching TRBD1 (6 bases). CDR3 in amino acids: CASSLGAWGYEQYF. In nucleotides, the CDR3 is TGTGCCAGCAGCTTGGGGGCTTGGGGCTACGAGCAGTACTTC.